The 16 T cell receptor beta chains given below trace back to one sample, sequenced in a study of OX40 agonist ivuxolimab in advanced cancers. Assay used: immunoSEQ multiplex PCR; TCRdb lists only in-frame clones, some missing. The sample carries just under 75,000 clones, approximately 92% recorded once. The specimen comprised CD4+ or CD8+ T cells sorted from blood, sampled in a trial of the OX40 agonist ivuxolimab. The receptor source for this set is an adult with an advanced solid tumor such as melanoma, head and neck, liver or kidney cancer.

Worth noting for this clone: Compared with germline, one end of the junction differs, possibly owing to a read error. This chain connects TRBV7-7 to TRBJ2-2, with 14 bases lining up with TRBD2. CDR3 length equals 20 residues. Looked up from germline, CDR1 is SSHAT and CDR2 is FNYEAQ (reference sequence). This CDR3 reads CASSLAEPGLAGDNTGELFF. The CDR3 DNA is TGTGCTAGCAGCTTAGCGGAACCGGGACTAGCGGGGGATAACACCGGGGAGCTGTTTTTT. Full variable domain (rest looked up from reference TRBV7-7 and TRBJ2-2): GAGVSQSPRYKVTKRGQDVTLRCDPISSHATLYWYQQALGQGPEFLTYFNYEAQPDKSGLPSDRFSAERPEGSISTLTIQRTEQRDSAMYRCASSLAEPGLAGDNTGELFFGEGSRLTVL.

J is TRBJ2-7 and V is TRBV21-1. TRBV21-1 is reported as a pseudogene. This CDR3 is 14 amino acids long. The CDR3 DNA sequence: TGTGCCAGCAGCGATTTACTAGGGGATTACGAGCAGTACTTC. This codes for CASSDLLGDYEQYF.

The chain uses TRBV5-1 and TRBJ2-5; maybe TRBD1 (6 bases). From germline, CDR1 is SGHRS and CDR2 YFSETQ. V lost 4 bases and J 4 bases, leaving 17 bases between the germline ends. This CDR3 contains 15 residues. CDR3 sequence: CASSDPQGSGETQYF. The CDR3 nucleotides read TGCGCCAGCAGCGACCCACAGGGCTCCGGAGAGACCCAGTACTTC.

The J gene is TRBJ2-5, the V gene TRBV7-9; D is tentatively TRBD1 or TRBD2 (5 bases each). V was shortened by 5 bases and J by 6 bases, with 10 bases between the two germline ends. CDR3 length: 12 residues. In germline, CDR1 is SEHNR, CDR2 FQNEAQ (reference sequence). The DNA for the CDR3 is TGTGCCAGCAGCCGGGACCGACAGACCCAGTACTTC. Translating it yields CASSRDRQTQYF.

CDR3 in DNA: TGTGCCAGCAGTGGTGTGAGACCGAACACCGGGGAGCTGTTTTTT. Amino acid sequence: CASSGVRPNTGELFF. J is TRBJ2-2 and V is TRBV28; D remains ambiguous. CDR3 length equals 15 residues. The germline V gene encodes CDR1 MDHEN and CDR2 SYDVKM. The ends were cut back, 5 bases at V and 0 bases at J, with 10 bases in the middle. Looking up the rest from reference TRBV28 and TRBJ2-2 gives the full variable domain: DVKVTQSSRYLVKRTGEKVFLECVQDMDHENMFWYRQDPGLGLRLIYFSYDVKMKEKGDIPEGYSVSREKKERFSLILESASTNQTSMYLCASSGVRPNTGELFFGEGSRLTVL.

The sample holds a few counts of this clone. The V call is TRBV11-2, the J call TRBJ1-1; D ambiguous. V lost 1 base to trimming and J lost 4 bases, with 7 bases between them. The CDR3 is made up of 13 amino acids. In germline, CDR1 is SGHAT, CDR2 FQNNGV. The CDR3 bases are TGTGCCAGCAGCTTAGTTAGAGGCACTGAAGCTTTCTTT. Translation: CASSLVRGTEAFF.

The chain joins TRBV18 to TRBJ1-3; no clear D. CDR3 length equals 14 residues. Germline loops: CDR1 KGHSH, CDR2 LQKENI. Trimming cost V 1 base and J 0 bases, with 4 bases left between them. DNA for the CDR3: TGTGCCAGCTCACCACGGGACTCTGGAAACACCATATATTTT. Translation gives CASSPRDSGNTIYF.

DNA for the CDR3: TGTGCCAGTTCAGAGGGTGGAGAGACCCAGTACTTC. This translates into CASSEGGETQYF. The J gene is TRBJ2-5, the V gene TRBV7-3; the D gene is possibly TRBD2 (5 bases). CDR1 SGHTA and CDR2 FQGTGA come from the germline V gene. V lost 9 bases and J lost 4, with 12 bases in between. This CDR3 spans 12 amino acids.

V gene TRBV4-3 combines with J gene TRBJ2-5; D not certain. The CDR3 spans 13 residues. In germline, CDR1 is LGHNA, CDR2 YSLEER. V lost 3 bases and J lost 5, with 10 bases in between. The CDR3 DNA is TGCGCCAGCAGCCAGGGATCCTGGGAGACCCAGTACTTC. Amino acid sequence: CASSQGSWETQYF.

The gene calls are TRBV30 and TRBJ2-5, with TRBD2 matching over 8 bases. The CDR3 is 13 amino acids. The germline V gene has CDR1 GTSNPN and CDR2 SVGIG (reference sequence). V dropped 4 bases and J dropped 2; count of bases not matched to a gene: 3. In DNA, the CDR3 is TGTGCCTGGACGCGGGAGGAACAAGAGACCCAGTACTTC. Translating it yields CAWTREEQETQYF.

The V gene is TRBV6-5, the J gene TRBJ2-7; tentative D call: TRBD2 (6 bases). Trimming removed 7 bases at V and 1 base at J, with 17 bases between. This CDR3 has 15 residues. Looked up from germline, CDR1 is MNHEY and CDR2 is SVGAGI. The CDR3 DNA is TGTGCCAGCAAATACGGGGGTGGCGGATCCTACGAGCAGTACTTC. It yields the protein CASKYGGGGSYEQYF.

The rearrangement links TRBV27 to TRBJ2-7; 8 nucleotides line up with TRBD1. CDR3 size: 12 residues. V was pared by 6 bases and J by 6 bases, with 4 bases of the junction left unmatched. The V gene's germline CDR1 is MNHEY and CDR2 SMNVEV (reference sequence). CDR3: CASRRQGSEQYF. The CDR3 DNA is TGTGCCAGCAGGCGACAGGGGTCCGAGCAGTACTTC.

This rearrangement joins TRBV5-6 to TRBJ2-1; perhaps TRBD2 as D (5 bases). The CDR3 is 17 residues long. Trimming stripped 6 bases from V and 5 bases from J, with 24 bases between. Per the germline V gene, CDR1 is SGHDT and CDR2 is YYEEEE. This CDR3 reads CASIPWRYGGRNNEQFF. The DNA of the CDR3 is TGTGCCAGCATCCCATGGAGGTACGGCGGACGGAACAATGAGCAGTTCTTC.

This chain connects TRBV11-2 to TRBJ2-7; 7 bases align to TRBD2. Germline V gene lookup returns CDR1 SGHAT and CDR2 FQNNGV. V was clipped by 3 bases and J by 4 bases; unmatched bases: 3. The CDR3 has 13 amino acids. This chain's CDR3 is CASSFAGDYEQYF. As DNA, the CDR3 is TGTGCCAGCAGCTTTGCGGGAGATTACGAGCAGTACTTC.

Here the CDR3 DNA reads TGTGCCAGCAGCTTAGTCCCGGGACAGGGATCTCACGAGCAGTACTTC. It is translated as CASSLVPGQGSHEQYF. The J gene is TRBJ2-7, the V gene TRBV13, with 9 bases matching TRBD1. The CDR3 has 16 residues. Germline loops: CDR1 PRHDT, CDR2 FYEKMQ (reference sequence). The junction had 9 bases not matched to a gene; V was cut back by 1 base and J by 5 bases.

The gene calls are TRBV10-2 and TRBJ2-5; 8 bases map to TRBD2. Losses at the gene ends were 3 bases for V and 5 bases for J; bases not matched to a gene: 8. This CDR3 is 15 amino acids long. Looked up from germline, CDR1 is WSHSY and CDR2 is SAAADI. The CDR3 region has the DNA TGCGCCAGCAGTGATCCAGGACTAGCACGCGAGACCCAGTACTTC. This encodes CASSDPGLARETQYF.